The T cell receptor (beta chain) under discussion was sequenced for a study of vaccination and CD4 T cells after COVID-19. Trimming stripped 6 bases from V and 7 bases from J, with 14 bases between. Germline V gene sequence: CDR1 KGHDR, CDR2 SFDVKD. The CDR3 covers 13 residues. This sample's treatment: approximately 11-day PBMC culture with coronavirus spike peptide pools or control peptides (ViraFEST assay). It was before the COVID-19 pandemic (2011-2018) that the unexposed donor's CD4+ T cells were collected. This clonotype is categorized as medium-sized (0.01 to 0.1%). Its antigen is undetermined. Once obtained from cultured CD4+ T cells, the DNA was sequenced using the Oncomine TCR Beta short-read assay. The authors extracted genomic DNA from cultured CD4+ T cells. TCRdb reanalysed the PCR reads using MiXCR and keeps one entry per CDR3 protein. The data contain over 8,000 distinct CDR3 sequences, 28% of them seen just once; the ten biggest clones take up around 11%.

The clonotype originates from a human donor in good health. The specimen sequenced was CD4+ T cells from blood, cultured in vitro. This chain connects TRBV24-1 to TRBJ1-2, with D perhaps matching TRBD1 (6 bases). The chain's CDR3 is CATSFEGDAGYTF. As DNA, the CDR3 is TGTGCCACCAGTTTCGAGGGGGATGCTGGCTACACCTTC.